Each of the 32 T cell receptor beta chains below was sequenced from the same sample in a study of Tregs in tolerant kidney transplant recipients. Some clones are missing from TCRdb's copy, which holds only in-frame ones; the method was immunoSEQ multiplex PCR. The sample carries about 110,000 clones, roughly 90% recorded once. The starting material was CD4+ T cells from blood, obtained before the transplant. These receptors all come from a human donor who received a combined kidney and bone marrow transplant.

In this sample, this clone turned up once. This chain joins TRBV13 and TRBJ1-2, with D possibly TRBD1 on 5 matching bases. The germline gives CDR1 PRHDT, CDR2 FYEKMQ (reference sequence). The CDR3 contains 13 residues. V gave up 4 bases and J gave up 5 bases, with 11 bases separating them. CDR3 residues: CASSSAGFYGYTF. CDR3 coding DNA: TGTGCCAGCAGCTCAGCAGGGTTTTATGGCTACACCTTC.

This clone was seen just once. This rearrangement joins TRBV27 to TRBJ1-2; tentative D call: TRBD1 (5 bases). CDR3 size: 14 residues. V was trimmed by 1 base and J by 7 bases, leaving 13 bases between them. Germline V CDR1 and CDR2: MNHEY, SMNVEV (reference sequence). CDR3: CASSLLAGWGGYTF. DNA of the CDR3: TGTGCCAGCAGTTTATTGGCAGGGTGGGGTGGCTACACCTTC.

Here the CDR3 DNA reads TGTGCCAGTGCATCGGGGGGGCTGGGCTACGAGCAGTACTTC. It encodes CASASGGLGYEQYF. The chain joins TRBV19 to TRBJ2-7, with TRBD2 identical over 8 bases. The CDR3 is made up of 14 amino acids. The trim removed 8 bases at V and 3 bases at J, leaving 9 bases unmatched. CDR1 is LNHDA, CDR2 SQIVND, per germline (reference sequence).

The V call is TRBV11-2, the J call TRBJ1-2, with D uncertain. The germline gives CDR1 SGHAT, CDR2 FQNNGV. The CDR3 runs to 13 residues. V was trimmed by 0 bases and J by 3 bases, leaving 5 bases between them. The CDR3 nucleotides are TGTGCCAGCAGCTTAGATCGGGACTATGGCTACACCTTC. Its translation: CASSLDRDYGYTF.

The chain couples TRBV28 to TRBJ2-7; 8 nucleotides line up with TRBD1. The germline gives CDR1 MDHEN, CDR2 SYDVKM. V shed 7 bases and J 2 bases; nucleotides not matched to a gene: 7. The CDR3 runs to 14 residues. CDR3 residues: CASTPPGQAYEQYF. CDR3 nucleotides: TGTGCCAGCACACCCCCGGGACAGGCCTACGAGCAGTACTTC.

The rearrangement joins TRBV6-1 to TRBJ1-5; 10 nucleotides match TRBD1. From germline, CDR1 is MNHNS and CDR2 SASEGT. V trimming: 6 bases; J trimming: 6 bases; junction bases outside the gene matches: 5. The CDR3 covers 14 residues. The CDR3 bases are TGTGCCAGCAGGACAGGGGGCGGGGGTCAGCCCCAGCATTTT. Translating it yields CASRTGGGGQPQHF.

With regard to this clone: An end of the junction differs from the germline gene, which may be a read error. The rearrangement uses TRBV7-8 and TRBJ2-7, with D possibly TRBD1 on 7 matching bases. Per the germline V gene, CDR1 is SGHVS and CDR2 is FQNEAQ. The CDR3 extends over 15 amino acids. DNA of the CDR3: TGTGCCAGCAGCATAGCGGAGACAGGGCCCTACGAGCAGTACTTC. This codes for CASSIAETGPYEQYF. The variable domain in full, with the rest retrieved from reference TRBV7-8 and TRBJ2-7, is GAGVSQSPRYKVAKRGQDVALRCDPISGHVSLFWYQQALGQGPEFLTYFQNEAQLDKSGLPSDRFFAERPEGSVSTLKIQRTQQEDSAVYLCASSIAETGPYEQYFGPGTRLTVT.

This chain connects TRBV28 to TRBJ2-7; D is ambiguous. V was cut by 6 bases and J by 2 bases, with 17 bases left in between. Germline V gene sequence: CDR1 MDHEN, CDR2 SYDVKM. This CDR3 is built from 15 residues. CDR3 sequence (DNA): TGTGCCAGCAGCTCTAAAACAGCTCCCGCCTACGAGCAGTACTTC. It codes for CASSSKTAPAYEQYF.

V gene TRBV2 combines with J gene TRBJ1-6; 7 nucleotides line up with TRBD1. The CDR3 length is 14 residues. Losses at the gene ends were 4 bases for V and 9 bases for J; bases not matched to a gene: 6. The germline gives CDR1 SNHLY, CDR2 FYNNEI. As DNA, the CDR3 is TGTGCCAGCAGTGCGGACAGGAGTGGTTCACCCCTCCACTTT. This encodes CASSADRSGSPLHF.

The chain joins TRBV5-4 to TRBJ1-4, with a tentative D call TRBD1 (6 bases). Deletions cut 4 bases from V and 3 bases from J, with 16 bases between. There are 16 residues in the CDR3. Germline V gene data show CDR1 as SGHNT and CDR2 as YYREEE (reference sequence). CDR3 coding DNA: TGTGCCAGCAGCCCCGGGAGGACAGCAGCTAATGAAAAACTGTTTTTT. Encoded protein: CASSPGRTAANEKLFF.

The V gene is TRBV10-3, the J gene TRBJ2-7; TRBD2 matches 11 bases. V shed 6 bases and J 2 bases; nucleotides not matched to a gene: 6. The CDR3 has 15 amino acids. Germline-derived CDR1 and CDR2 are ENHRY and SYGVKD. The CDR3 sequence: CAISNPGLAAYEQYF. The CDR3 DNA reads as TGTGCCATCAGCAACCCGGGACTAGCGGCCTACGAGCAGTACTTC.

DNA for the CDR3: TGCGCCAGCAGCTTGACCGGGGTGGCTGGAAACACCATATATTTT. This codes for CASSLTGVAGNTIYF. This chain joins TRBV5-1 and TRBJ1-3; no firm D call. CDR3 length: 15 residues. Trimming cost V 1 base and J 2 bases, with 10 bases left between them. Per the germline V gene, CDR1 is SGHRS and CDR2 is YFSETQ.

The CDR3 coding sequence is TGTGCCAGCAGTCTACCGACAGGGGATGGCTACACCTTC. Its translation: CASSLPTGDGYTF. V usage is TRBV4-2 and J usage is TRBJ1-2; 8 nucleotides line up with TRBD1. This CDR3 contains 13 residues. V was clipped by 6 bases and J by 6 bases; unmatched bases: 6. Germline V gene data show CDR1 as LGHNA and CDR2 as YNFKEQ.

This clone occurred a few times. CDR3 protein: CASSSGLAVETQYF. The CDR3 DNA reads as TGTGCCAGCAGTTCCGGACTAGCGGTAGAGACCCAGTACTTC. V gene TRBV5-6 combines with J gene TRBJ2-5; 10 positions match TRBD2. The trim removed 5 bases at V and 4 bases at J, leaving 5 bases unmatched. The CDR3 spans 14 residues. Germline CDR1 reads SGHDT; CDR2 reads YYEEEE.

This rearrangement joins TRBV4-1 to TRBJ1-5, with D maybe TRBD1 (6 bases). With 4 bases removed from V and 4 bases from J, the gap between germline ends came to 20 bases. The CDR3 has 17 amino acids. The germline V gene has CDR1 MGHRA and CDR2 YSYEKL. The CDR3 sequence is CASSLSGGAAGNQPQHF. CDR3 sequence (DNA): TGCGCCAGCAGCCTCTCTGGGGGGGCAGCGGGGAATCAGCCCCAGCATTTT.

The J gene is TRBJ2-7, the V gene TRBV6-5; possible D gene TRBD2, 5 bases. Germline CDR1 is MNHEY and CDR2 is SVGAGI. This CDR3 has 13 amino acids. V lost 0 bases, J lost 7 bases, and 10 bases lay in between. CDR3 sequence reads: CASSYSSPGEQYF. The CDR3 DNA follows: TGTGCCAGCAGTTACTCGAGTCCGGGGGAGCAGTACTTC.

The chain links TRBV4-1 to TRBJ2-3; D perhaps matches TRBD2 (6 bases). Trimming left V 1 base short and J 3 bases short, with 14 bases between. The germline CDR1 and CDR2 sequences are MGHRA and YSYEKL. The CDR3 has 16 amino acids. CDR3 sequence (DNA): TGCGCCAGCAGCCAAGCTTTACTAGCAGGTACAGATACGCAGTATTTT. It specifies CASSQALLAGTDTQYF.

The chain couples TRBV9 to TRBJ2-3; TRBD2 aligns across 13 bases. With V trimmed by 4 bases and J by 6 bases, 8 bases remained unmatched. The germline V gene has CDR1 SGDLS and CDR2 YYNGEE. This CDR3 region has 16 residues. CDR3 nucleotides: TGTGCCAGCAGCTCGAGACTAGCGGGGGGTATGGATACGCAGTATTTT. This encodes CASSSRLAGGMDTQYF. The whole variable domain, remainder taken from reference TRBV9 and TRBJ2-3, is DSGVTQTPKHLITATGQRVTLRCSPRSGDLSVYWYQQSLDQGLQFLIQYYNGEERAKGNILERFSAQQFPDLHSELNLSSLELGDSALYFCASSSRLAGGMDTQYFGPGTRLTVL.

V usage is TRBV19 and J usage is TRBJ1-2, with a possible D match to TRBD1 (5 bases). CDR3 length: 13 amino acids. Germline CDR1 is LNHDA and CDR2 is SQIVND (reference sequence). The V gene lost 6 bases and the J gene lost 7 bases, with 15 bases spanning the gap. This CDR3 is CASSDTGFSGYTF. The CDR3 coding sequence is TGTGCCAGTAGCGACACAGGATTTAGTGGCTACACCTTC. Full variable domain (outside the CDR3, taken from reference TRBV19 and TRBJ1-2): DGGITQSPKYLFRKEGQNVTLSCEQNLNHDAMYWYRQDPGQGLRLIYYSQIVNDFQKGDIAEGYSVSREKKESFPLTVTSAQKNPTAFYLCASSDTGFSGYTFGSGTRLTVV.

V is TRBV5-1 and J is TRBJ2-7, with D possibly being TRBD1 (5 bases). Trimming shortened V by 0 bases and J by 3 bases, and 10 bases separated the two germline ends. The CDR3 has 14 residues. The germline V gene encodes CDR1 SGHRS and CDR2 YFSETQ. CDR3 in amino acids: CASSLGTYVYEQYF. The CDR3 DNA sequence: TGCGCCAGCAGCTTGGGGACATATGTCTACGAGCAGTACTTC.

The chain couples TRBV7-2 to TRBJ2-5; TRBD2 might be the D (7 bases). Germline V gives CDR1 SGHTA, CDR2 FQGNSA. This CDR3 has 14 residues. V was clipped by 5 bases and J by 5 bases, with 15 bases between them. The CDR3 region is CASSPAGAGETQYF. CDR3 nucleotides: TGTGCCAGCAGCCCCGCGGGGGCCGGGGAGACCCAGTACTTC.

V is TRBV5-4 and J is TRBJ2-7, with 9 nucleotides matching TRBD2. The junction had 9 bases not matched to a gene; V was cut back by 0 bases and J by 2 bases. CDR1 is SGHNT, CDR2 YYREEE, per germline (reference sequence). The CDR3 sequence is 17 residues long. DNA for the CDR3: TGTGCCAGCAGCTTGGGGCGGGGGGGGAAGTCCCCCTACGAGCAGTACTTC. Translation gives CASSLGRGGKSPYEQYF.

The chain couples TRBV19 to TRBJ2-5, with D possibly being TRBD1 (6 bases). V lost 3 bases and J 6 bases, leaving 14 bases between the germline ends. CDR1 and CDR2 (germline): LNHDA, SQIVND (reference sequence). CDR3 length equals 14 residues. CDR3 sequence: CASSIRTESKTQYF. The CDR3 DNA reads TGTGCCAGTAGTATCCGGACAGAATCGAAGACCCAGTACTTC.

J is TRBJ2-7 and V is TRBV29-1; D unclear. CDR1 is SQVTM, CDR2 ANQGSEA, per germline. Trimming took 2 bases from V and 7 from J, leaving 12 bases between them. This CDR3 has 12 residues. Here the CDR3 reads CSVETQLREQYF. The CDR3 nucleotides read TGCAGCGTTGAAACACAACTACGAGAGCAGTACTTC.

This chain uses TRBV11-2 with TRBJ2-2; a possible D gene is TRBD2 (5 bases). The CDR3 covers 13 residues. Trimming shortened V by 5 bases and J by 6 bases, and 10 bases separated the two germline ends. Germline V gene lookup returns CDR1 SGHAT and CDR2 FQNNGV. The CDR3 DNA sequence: TGTGCCAGCAGCCTATTCGGGGCCGGGGAGCTGTTTTTT. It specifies CASSLFGAGELFF.

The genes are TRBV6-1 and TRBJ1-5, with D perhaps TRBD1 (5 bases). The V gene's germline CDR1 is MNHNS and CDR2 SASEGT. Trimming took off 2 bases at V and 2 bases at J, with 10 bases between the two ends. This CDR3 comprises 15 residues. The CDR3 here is CASSEQGWGNQPQHF. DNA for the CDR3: TGTGCCAGCAGTGAACAGGGATGGGGCAATCAGCCCCAGCATTTT.

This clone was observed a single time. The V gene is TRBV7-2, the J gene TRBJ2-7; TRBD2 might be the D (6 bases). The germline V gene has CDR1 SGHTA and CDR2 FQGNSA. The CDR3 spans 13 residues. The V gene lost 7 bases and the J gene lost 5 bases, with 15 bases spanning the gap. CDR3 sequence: CASTPWGDDEQYF. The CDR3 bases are TGTGCCAGCACCCCCTGGGGGGATGACGAGCAGTACTTC. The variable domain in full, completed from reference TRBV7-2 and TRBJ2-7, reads GAGVSQSPSNKVTEKGKDVELRCDPISGHTALYWYRQSLGQGLEFLIYFQGNSAPDKSGLPSDRFSAERTGGSVSTLTIQRTQQEDSAVYLCASTPWGDDEQYFGPGTRLTVT.

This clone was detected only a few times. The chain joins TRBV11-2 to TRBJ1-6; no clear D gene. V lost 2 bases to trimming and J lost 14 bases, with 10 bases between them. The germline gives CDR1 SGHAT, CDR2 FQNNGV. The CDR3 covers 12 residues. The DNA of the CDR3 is TGTGCCAGCAGCTTAAGCGGTGCAACCCTCCACTTT. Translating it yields CASSLSGATLHF. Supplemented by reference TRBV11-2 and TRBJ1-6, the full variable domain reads EAGVAQSPRYKIIEKRQSVAFWCNPISGHATLYWYQQILGQGPKLLIQFQNNGVVDDSQLPKDRFSAERLKGVDSTLKIQPAKLEDSAVYLCASSLSGATLHFGNGTRLTVT.

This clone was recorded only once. In DNA, the CDR3 is TGTGCCAGCAGCACCAGAGGATCTGGAAACACCATATATTTT. It yields the protein CASSTRGSGNTIYF. The V gene is TRBV9, the J gene TRBJ1-3; D unresolved. V was clipped by 4 bases and J by 1 base, with 9 bases between them. The CDR3 has 14 amino acids. Germline loops: CDR1 SGDLS, CDR2 YYNGEE.

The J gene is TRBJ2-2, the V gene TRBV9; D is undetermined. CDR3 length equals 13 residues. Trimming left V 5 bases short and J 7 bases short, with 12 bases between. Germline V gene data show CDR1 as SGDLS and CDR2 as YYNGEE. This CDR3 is CASSDITFGELFF. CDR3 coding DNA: TGTGCCAGCAGTGACATCACCTTCGGGGAGCTGTTTTTT.

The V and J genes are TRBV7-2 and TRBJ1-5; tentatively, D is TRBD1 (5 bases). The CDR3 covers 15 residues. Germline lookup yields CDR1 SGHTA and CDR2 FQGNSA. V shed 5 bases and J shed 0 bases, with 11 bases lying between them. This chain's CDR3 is CASSTTAYSNQPQHF. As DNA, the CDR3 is TGTGCCAGCAGCACGACAGCTTATAGCAATCAGCCCCAGCATTTT.

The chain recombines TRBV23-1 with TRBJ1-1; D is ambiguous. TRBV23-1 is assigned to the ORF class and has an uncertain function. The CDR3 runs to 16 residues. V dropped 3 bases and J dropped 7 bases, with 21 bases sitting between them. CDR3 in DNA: TGCGCCAGCAGTCAGTCACCTACCAGAAGTAGCGGTGAAGCTTTCTTT. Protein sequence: CASSQSPTRSSGEAFF.